Listed below are T cell receptor beta chains from one sample, sequenced in a study of blood T cells in healthy people across ages. From the 5' RACE reads, TCRdb called clonotypes with MiXCR, one entry per CDR3 protein. Here the sample spans roughly 800,000 distinct CDR3 sequences, approximately 25% being singletons. This sample was shared with a second study, whose subject was T cells of mothers and their children.

Sequences were obtained from blood. The receptors originated from a boy aged 5-17 years in good health. Each CDR3 is given with its conserved first and last residue. Fields, in order: J gene, clone size, V gene, D gene, CDR3 length, CDR3 DNA, CDR3 protein. D genes are given only for firm matches. Rows give clone size only sometimes, using once, few, many, or a class for an expanded clone.

J gene: TRBJ1-5
clone size: few
V gene: TRBV6-5
D gene: -
CDR3 length: 14
CDR3 DNA: TGTGCCAGCAGCCCGGATGTGGGCTATCAGCCCCAGCATTTT
CDR3 protein: CASSPDVGYQPQHF

J gene: TRBJ2-5
clone size: -
V gene: TRBV15
D gene: -
CDR3 length: 16
CDR3 DNA: TGTGCCACCAGCAGAGCGGGGCAGGGAAAACAAGAGACCCAGTACTTC
CDR3 protein: CATSRAGQGKQETQYF

J gene: TRBJ2-1
clone size: few
V gene: TRBV6-5
D gene: -
CDR3 length: 14
CDR3 DNA: TGTGCCAGCAATCCGGGAAAAGAATCCAATGAGCAGTTCTTC
CDR3 protein: CASNPGKESNEQFF

J gene: TRBJ2-1
clone size: few
V gene: TRBV12-3/TRBV12-4
D gene: -
CDR3 length: 13
CDR3 DNA: TGTGCCAGCAGTTTTGGAAGGGCGAATGAGCAGTTCTTC
CDR3 protein: CASSFGRANEQFF

J gene: TRBJ2-3
clone size: few
V gene: TRBV12-3/TRBV12-4
D gene: TRBD2
CDR3 length: 15
CDR3 DNA: TGTGCCAGCAGGAGTCGGGGGGTTTCGACAGATACGCAGTATTTT
CDR3 protein: CASRSRGVSTDTQYF

J gene: TRBJ2-5
clone size: many
V gene: TRBV7-7
D gene: -
CDR3 length: 14
CDR3 DNA: TGTGCTAGCAGCCTTGACGGGTACCAAGAGACCCAGTACTTC
CDR3 protein: CASSLDGYQETQYF

J gene: TRBJ2-3
clone size: -
V gene: TRBV4-3
D gene: -
CDR3 length: 14
CDR3 DNA: TGCGCCAGCAGCCATACCAGGACCGTAGTCACGCAGTATTTT
CDR3 protein: CASSHTRTVVTQYF

J gene: TRBJ2-4
clone size: -
V gene: TRBV15
D gene: -
CDR3 length: 15
CDR3 DNA: TGTGCCACCAGCAGAGAACAGGCGGCCAAAAACATTCAGTACTTC
CDR3 protein: CATSREQAAKNIQYF

J gene: TRBJ2-5
clone size: few
V gene: TRBV7-9
D gene: TRBD1
CDR3 length: 15
CDR3 DNA: TGTGCCAGCAGCTCGGGGGACAGGGAGCCAGAGACCCAGTACTTC
CDR3 protein: CASSSGDREPETQYF

J gene: TRBJ2-1
clone size: -
V gene: TRBV29-1
D gene: TRBD2
CDR3 length: 14
CDR3 DNA: TGCAGCGTTTATCTAGCGGGTTTTTACAATGAGCAGTTCTTC
CDR3 protein: CSVYLAGFYNEQFF

J gene: TRBJ2-7
clone size: -
V gene: TRBV5-1
D gene: -
CDR3 length: 15
CDR3 DNA: TGCGCCAGCAGCTTGATTGGGGGGACCTCCTACGAGCAGTACTTC
CDR3 protein: CASSLIGGTSYEQYF

J gene: TRBJ1-1
clone size: -
V gene: TRBV5-1
D gene: -
CDR3 length: 15
CDR3 DNA: TGCGCCAGCAGCCTGACAGCGTTTGGGAACACTGAAGCTTTCTTT
CDR3 protein: CASSLTAFGNTEAFF

J gene: TRBJ1-4
clone size: few
V gene: TRBV20-1
D gene: -
CDR3 length: 13
CDR3 DNA: TGCAGTGCTAGAATAACAACTAATGAAAAACTGTTTTTT
CDR3 protein: CSARITTNEKLFF

J gene: TRBJ2-5
clone size: few
V gene: TRBV15
D gene: -
CDR3 length: 14
CDR3 DNA: TGTGCCACCAGCAGAGAACAGGTAGCAGAGACCCAGTACTTC
CDR3 protein: CATSREQVAETQYF

J gene: TRBJ2-3
clone size: -
V gene: TRBV6-6
D gene: TRBD1
CDR3 length: 13
CDR3 DNA: TGTGCCAGCAGCTACAGGGGGCGAGATACGCAGTATTTT
CDR3 protein: CASSYRGRDTQYF

J gene: TRBJ2-7
clone size: -
V gene: TRBV10-2
D gene: TRBD2
CDR3 length: 15
CDR3 DNA: TGCGCCAGCCAGGGATCTACTAGCGGGATCTACGAGCAGTACTTC
CDR3 protein: CASQGSTSGIYEQYF

J gene: TRBJ2-2
clone size: -
V gene: TRBV11-2
D gene: TRBD2
CDR3 length: 17
CDR3 DNA: TGTGCCAGCAGCCCTAGACTAGCGGGAGGGCGGACCGGGGAGCTGTTTTTT
CDR3 protein: CASSPRLAGGRTGELFF

J gene: TRBJ2-7
clone size: few
V gene: TRBV27
D gene: TRBD1
CDR3 length: 15
CDR3 DNA: TGTGCCAGCAGCCTGCCAGACAGGGGAAGTGACGAGCAGTACTTC
CDR3 protein: CASSLPDRGSDEQYF

J gene: TRBJ2-5
clone size: many
V gene: TRBV7-2
D gene: -
CDR3 length: 15
CDR3 DNA: TGTGCCAGCAGCTTAGGGCCGGGGAGGCAAGAGACCCAGTACTTC
CDR3 protein: CASSLGPGRQETQYF

J gene: TRBJ2-1
clone size: -
V gene: TRBV29-1
D gene: -
CDR3 length: 14
CDR3 DNA: TGCAGCGTTCCTTGGGGGTCGGGCTACAATGAGCAGTTCTTC
CDR3 protein: CSVPWGSGYNEQFF